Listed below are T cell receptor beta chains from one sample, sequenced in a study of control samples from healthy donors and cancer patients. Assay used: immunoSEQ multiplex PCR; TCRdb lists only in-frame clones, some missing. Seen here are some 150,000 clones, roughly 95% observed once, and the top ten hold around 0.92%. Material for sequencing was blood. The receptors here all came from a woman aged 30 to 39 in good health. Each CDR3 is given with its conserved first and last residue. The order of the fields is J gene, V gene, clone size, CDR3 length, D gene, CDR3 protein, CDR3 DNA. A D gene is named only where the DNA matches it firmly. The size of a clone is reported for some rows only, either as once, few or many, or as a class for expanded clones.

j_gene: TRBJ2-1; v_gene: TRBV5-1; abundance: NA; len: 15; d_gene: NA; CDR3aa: CASSLETSAYNEQFF; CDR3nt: TGCGCCAGCAGCTTGGAAACTAGTGCGTACAATGAGCAGTTCTTC
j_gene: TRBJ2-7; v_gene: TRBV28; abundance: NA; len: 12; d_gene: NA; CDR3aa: CASSSWTVEQYF; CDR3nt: TGTGCCAGCAGTTCTTGGACGGTGGAGCAGTACTTC
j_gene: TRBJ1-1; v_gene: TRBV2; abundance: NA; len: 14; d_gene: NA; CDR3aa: CASSEGPANTEAFF; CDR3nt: TGTGCCAGCAGTGAAGGGCCAGCGAACACTGAAGCTTTCTTT
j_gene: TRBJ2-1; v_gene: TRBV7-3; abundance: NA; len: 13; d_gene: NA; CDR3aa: CASSLTRDNEQFF; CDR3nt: TGTGCCAGCAGCTTAACTCGTGACAATGAGCAGTTCTTC
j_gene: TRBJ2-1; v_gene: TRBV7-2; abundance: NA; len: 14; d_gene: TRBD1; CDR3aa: CASRGQGGYNEQFF; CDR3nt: TGTGCCAGCCGCGGACAGGGGGGCTACAATGAGCAGTTCTTC
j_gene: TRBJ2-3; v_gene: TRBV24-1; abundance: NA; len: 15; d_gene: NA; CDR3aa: CATSGDPENTDTQYF; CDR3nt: TGTGCCACCAGTGGAGACCCGGAGAACACAGATACGCAGTATTTT
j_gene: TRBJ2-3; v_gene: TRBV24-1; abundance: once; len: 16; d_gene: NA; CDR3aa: CATSDASWGASDTQYF; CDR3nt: TGTGCCACCAGTGATGCCTCGTGGGGCGCGTCAGATACGCAGTATTTT
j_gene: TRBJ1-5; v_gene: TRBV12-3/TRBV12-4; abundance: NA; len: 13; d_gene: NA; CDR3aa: CASGDQGRQPQHF; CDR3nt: TGTGCCAGCGGGGATCAGGGAAGGCAGCCCCAGCATTTT
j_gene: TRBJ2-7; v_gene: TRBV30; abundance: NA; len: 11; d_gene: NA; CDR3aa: CAWSESYEQYF; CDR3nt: TGTGCCTGGAGTGAAAGCTACGAGCAGTACTTC
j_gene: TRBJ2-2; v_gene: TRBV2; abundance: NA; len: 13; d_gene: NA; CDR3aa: CASSEVGAGELFF; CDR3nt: TGTGCCAGCAGTGAAGTTGGGGCCGGGGAGCTGTTTTTT
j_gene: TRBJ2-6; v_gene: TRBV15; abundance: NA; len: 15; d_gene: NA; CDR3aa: CATSRSGSGANVLTF; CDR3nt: TGTGCCACCAGCAGATCCGGCTCTGGGGCCAACGTCCTGACTTTC
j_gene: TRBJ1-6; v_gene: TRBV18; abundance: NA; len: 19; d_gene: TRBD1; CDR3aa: CASSPKKPGTANYNSPLHF; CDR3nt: TGTGCCAGCTCACCTAAAAAACCCGGGACAGCCAACTATAATTCACCCCTCCACTTT
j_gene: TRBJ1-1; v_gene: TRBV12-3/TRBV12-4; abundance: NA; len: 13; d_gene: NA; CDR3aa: CASSLGEGTEAFF; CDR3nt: TGTGCCAGCAGTTTAGGAGAAGGAACTGAAGCTTTCTTT
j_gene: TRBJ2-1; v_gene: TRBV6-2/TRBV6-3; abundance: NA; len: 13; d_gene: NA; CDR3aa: CASSYSSYNEQFF; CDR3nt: TGTGCCAGCAGTTACAGCTCCTACAATGAGCAGTTCTTC
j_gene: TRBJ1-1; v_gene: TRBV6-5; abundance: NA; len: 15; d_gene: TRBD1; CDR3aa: CASSLSTGANTEAFF; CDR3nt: TGTGCCAGCAGTTTATCGACAGGGGCGAACACTGAAGCTTTCTTT
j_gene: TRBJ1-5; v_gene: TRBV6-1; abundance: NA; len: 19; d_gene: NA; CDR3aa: CASSEGGLYKTVSNQPQHF; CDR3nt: TGTGCCAGCAGTGAAGGGGGCCTGTATAAGACAGTGAGCAATCAGCCCCAGCATTTT
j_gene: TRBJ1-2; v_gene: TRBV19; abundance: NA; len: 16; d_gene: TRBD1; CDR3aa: CASSLQGSVTRYGYTF; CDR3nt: TGTGCCAGTAGTTTACAGGGGTCGGTGACTAGGTATGGCTACACCTTC
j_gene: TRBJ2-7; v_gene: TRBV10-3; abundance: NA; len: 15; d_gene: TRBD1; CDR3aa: CAISDPGDRGLEQYF; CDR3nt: TGTGCCATCAGTGACCCTGGGGACAGGGGGCTCGAGCAGTACTTC
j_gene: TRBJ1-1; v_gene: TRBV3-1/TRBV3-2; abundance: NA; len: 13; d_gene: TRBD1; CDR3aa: CASRGTASVGAFF; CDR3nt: TGTGCCAGCAGAGGGACAGCTTCGGTTGGGGCTTTCTTT
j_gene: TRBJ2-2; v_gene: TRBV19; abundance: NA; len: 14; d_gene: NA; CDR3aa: CASTSGLYTGELFF; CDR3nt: TGTGCCAGTACCTCAGGGTTATACACCGGGGAGCTGTTTTTT
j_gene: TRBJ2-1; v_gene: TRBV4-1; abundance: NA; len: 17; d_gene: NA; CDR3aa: CASSQDGVPGEINEQFF; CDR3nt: TGCGCCAGCAGCCAAGATGGCGTGCCAGGGGAGATCAATGAGCAGTTCTTC
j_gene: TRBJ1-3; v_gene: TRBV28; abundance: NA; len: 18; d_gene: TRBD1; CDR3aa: CASSPTTGGWGSGNTIYF; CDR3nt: TGTGCCAGCAGTCCTACCACAGGGGGTTGGGGCTCTGGAAACACCATATATTTT
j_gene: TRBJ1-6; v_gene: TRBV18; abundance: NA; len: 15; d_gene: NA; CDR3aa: CASSPPGPRNSPLHF; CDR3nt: TGTGCCAGCTCACCCCCAGGGCCTAGAAATTCACCCCTCCACTTT
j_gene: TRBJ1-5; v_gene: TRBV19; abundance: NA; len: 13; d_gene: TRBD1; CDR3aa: CASSIGDSQPQHF; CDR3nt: TGTGCCAGTAGTATAGGGGACAGTCAGCCCCAGCATTTT
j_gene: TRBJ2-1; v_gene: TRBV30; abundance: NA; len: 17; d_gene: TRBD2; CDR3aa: CAWSVLAGVLTYNEQFF; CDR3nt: TGTGCCTGGAGTGTACTAGCGGGAGTTCTAACCTACAATGAGCAGTTCTTC
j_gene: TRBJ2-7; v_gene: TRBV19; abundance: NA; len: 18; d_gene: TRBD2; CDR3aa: CASSVGLAGGWSSYEQYF; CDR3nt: TGTGCCAGTAGTGTGGGACTAGCGGGGGGTTGGAGCTCCTACGAGCAGTACTTC
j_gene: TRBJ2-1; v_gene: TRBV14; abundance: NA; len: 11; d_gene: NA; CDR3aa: CASSQAYEQFF; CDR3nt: TGTGCCAGCAGCCAAGCCTATGAGCAGTTCTTC
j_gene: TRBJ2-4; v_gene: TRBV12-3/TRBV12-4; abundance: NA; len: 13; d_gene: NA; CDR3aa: CASSFEAKNIQYF; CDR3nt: TGTGCCAGCAGTTTCGAGGCCAAAAACATTCAGTACTTC
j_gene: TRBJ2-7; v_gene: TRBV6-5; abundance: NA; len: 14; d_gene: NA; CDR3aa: CASSVESDLYEQYF; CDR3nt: TGTGCCAGCAGCGTCGAAAGCGACCTCTACGAGCAGTACTTC
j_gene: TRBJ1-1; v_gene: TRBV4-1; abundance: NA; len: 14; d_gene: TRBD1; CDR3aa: CASSRPGTGIGAFF; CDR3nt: TGCGCCAGCAGTCGTCCCGGGACAGGGATCGGCGCTTTCTTT
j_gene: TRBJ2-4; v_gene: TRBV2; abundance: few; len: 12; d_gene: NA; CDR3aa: CATHRDQNIQYF; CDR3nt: TGTGCCACCCACCGAGACCAAAACATTCAGTACTTC
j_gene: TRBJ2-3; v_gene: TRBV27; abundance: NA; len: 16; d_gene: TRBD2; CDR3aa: CASSFDSGTSTDTQYF; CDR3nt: TGTGCCAGCAGTTTTGATAGCGGGACTAGCACAGATACGCAGTATTTT
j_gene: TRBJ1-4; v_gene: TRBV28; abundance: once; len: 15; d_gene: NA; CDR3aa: CASSLSGDPNEKLFF; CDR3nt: TGTGCCAGCAGTTTGAGTGGGGACCCTAATGAAAAACTGTTTTTT
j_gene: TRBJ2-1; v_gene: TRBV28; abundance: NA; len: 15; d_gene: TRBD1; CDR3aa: CASSLLDRGPHEQFF; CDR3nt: TGTGCCAGCAGTTTATTGGACAGGGGTCCCCATGAGCAGTTCTTC
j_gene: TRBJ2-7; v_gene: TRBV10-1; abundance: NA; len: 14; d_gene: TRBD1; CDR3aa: CASGTGTETYEQYF; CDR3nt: TGCGCCAGCGGAACCGGGACAGAGACCTACGAGCAGTACTTC
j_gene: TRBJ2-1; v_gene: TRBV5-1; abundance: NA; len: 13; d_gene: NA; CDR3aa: CASSAGLRNEQFF; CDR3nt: TGCGCCAGCAGCGCAGGACTAAGAAATGAGCAGTTCTTC
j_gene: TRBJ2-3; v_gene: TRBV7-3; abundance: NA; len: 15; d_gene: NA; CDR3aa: CASSLGWTSTDTQYF; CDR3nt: TGTGCCAGCAGCTTAGGATGGACTAGCACAGATACGCAGTATTTT
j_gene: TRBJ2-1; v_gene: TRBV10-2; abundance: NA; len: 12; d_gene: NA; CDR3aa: CASSEGGNEQFF; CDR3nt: TGCGCCAGCAGTGAGGGAGGGAATGAGCAGTTCTTC
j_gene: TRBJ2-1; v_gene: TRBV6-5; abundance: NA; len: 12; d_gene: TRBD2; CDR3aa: CASMGLAPEQFF; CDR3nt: TGTGCCAGCATGGGACTAGCGCCCGAGCAGTTCTTC
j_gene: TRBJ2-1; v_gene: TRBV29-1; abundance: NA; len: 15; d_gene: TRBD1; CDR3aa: CSVDSGQGINNEQFF; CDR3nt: TGCAGCGTGGATAGCGGACAGGGGATAAACAATGAGCAGTTCTTC
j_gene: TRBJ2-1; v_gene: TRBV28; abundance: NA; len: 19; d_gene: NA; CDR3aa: CASRYPASSVQSSYNEQFF; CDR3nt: TGTGCCAGCAGATATCCGGCGTCTAGCGTACAGAGCTCCTACAATGAGCAGTTCTTC
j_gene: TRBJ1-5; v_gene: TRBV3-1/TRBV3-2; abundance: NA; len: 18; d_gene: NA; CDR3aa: CASSQDPWGKSANQPQHF; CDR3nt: TGTGCCAGCAGCCAAGACCCATGGGGTAAGTCCGCCAATCAGCCCCAGCATTTT
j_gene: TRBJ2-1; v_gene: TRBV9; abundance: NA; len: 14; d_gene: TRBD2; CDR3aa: CASSVATSGGRLFF; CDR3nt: TGTGCCAGCAGCGTAGCTACCTCGGGGGGGCGTCTGTTCTTC
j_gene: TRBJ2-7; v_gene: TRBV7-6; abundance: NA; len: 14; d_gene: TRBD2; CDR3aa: CASSLRLAAGEQYF; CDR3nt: TGTGCCAGCAGCTTAAGACTAGCGGCCGGTGAGCAGTACTTC
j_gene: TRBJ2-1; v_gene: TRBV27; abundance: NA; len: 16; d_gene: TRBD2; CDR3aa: CASSSELAGRNNEQFF; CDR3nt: TGTGCCAGCAGTTCCGAATTAGCGGGAAGGAACAATGAGCAGTTCTTC
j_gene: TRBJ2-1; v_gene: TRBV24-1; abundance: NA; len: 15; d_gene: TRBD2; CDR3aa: CATSASGRVYNEQFF; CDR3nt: TGTGCCACCAGTGCTAGCGGGAGAGTCTACAATGAGCAGTTCTTC
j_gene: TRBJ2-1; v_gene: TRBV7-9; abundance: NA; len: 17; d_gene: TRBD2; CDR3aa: CASSPRSGGSSYNEQFF; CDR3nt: TGTGCCAGCAGCCCCCGTTCGGGGGGAAGCTCCTACAATGAGCAGTTCTTC
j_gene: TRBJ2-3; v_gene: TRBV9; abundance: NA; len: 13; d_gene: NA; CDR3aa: CASSVYLTDTQYF; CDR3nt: TGTGCCAGCAGCGTATACTTGACAGATACGCAGTATTTT
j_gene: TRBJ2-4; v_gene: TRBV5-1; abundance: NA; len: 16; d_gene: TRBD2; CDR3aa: CASSTGLAGAKNIQYF; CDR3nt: TGCGCCAGCAGCACCGGACTAGCGGGAGCCAAAAACATTCAGTACTTC
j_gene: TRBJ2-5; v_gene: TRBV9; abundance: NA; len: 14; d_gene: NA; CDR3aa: CASSVDTMQETQYF; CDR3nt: TGTGCCAGCAGCGTAGATACCATGCAAGAGACCCAGTACTTC